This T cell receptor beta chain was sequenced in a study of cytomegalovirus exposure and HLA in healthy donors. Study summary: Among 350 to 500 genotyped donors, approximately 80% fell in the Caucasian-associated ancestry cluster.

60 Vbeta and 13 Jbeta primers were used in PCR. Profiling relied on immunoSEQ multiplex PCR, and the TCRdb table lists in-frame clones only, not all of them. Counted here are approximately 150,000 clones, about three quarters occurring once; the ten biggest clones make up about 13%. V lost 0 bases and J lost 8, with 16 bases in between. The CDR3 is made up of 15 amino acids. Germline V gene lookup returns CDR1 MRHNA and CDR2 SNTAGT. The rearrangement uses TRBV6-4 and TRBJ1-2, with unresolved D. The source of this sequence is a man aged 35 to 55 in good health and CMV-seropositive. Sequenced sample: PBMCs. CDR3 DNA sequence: TGTGCCAGCAGTGACTCGAAATCCGCGGGCGGGGGCTACACCTTC. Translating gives CASSDSKSAGGGYTF.